The 4 T cell receptor beta chains below were found in one sample sequenced in a study of cytomegalovirus exposure and HLA in healthy donors. The PCR was carried out with 60 Vbeta primers and 13 Jbeta primers. Produced via immunoSEQ multiplex PCR; TCRdb's table is partial and in-frame only. The sample comprises fewer than 200,000 clones, approximately 82% of which are singletons, and approximately 1.6% rests with the top ten. Sequencing used PBMCs. The receptors stem from a male donor in good health and CMV-seronegative.

This clone appeared a single time. This chain joins TRBV5-4 and TRBJ2-7; 10 bases are a match to TRBD2. The CDR3 totals 18 residues. CDR1 is SGHNT, CDR2 YYREEE, per germline (reference sequence). The trim removed 0 bases at V and 1 base at J, leaving 10 bases unmatched. DNA of the CDR3: TGTGCCAGCAGCTTGGCTAGCGGGAGTCGGGGCGGATCCTACGAGCAGTACTTC. Its protein is CASSLASGSRGGSYEQYF.

The chain employs TRBV29-1 and TRBJ2-5; D gene unclear. V lost 2 bases and J 1 base, leaving 8 bases between the germline ends. The length of the CDR3 is 13 residues. Germline CDR1 is SQVTM and CDR2 is ANQGSEA. CDR3 DNA sequence: TGCAGCGTTGAAATCGTTGTCCAAGAGACCCAGTACTTC. Translated: CSVEIVVQETQYF.

The chain is built from TRBV14 and TRBJ2-1, with D possibly TRBD2 on 5 matching bases. The CDR3 has 16 residues. V lost 2 bases and J 7 bases, leaving 18 bases between the germline ends. Germline CDR1 reads SGHDN; CDR2 reads FVKESK. CDR3 coding DNA: TGTGCCAGCAGCCAACTCTTGCTCGGGGTTGGGAATGAGCAGTTCTTC. Amino acids: CASSQLLLGVGNEQFF. The full variable domain, with the rest looked up from reference TRBV14 and TRBJ2-1, is EAGVTQFPSHSVIEKGQTVTLRCDPISGHDNLYWYRRVMGKEIKFLLHFVKESKQDESGMPNNRFLAERTGGTYSTLKVQPAELEDSGVYFCASSQLLLGVGNEQFFGPGTRLTVL.

The chain uses TRBV7-2 and TRBJ2-7; tentative D call: TRBD1 (7 bases). The germline V and J ends were trimmed by 5 bases and 3 bases, with 14 bases remaining between them. The CDR3 totals 14 residues. The germline gives CDR1 SGHTA, CDR2 FQGNSA. CDR3 in DNA: TGTGCCAGCAGCCGCGGGACAGATCGCTACGAGCAGTACTTC. Its translation is CASSRGTDRYEQYF.